Included here is one T cell receptor beta chain sequence, with context. TCR beta VDJ combinations and CDR3 sequences were profiled from genomic DNA. Via MiXCR, TCRdb re-called the reads, giving one row per CDR3 protein. Here the sample spans over 150,000 distinct CDR3 sequences, 40% to 65% being singletons. It was patients with CD8+CD57+ cell expansion by flow cytometry who were chosen for sequencing. The data were taken from a study of CD8+CD57+ T cells in acquired aplastic anemia. Study as a whole: The average for DNA from sorted CD4+ and CD8+ cells was roughly 3 ug.

This CDR3 has 15 residues. The V gene's germline CDR1 is LNHDA and CDR2 SQIVND (reference sequence). Trimming removed 1 base from V and 0 bases from J, with 10 bases in between. The sequenced sample was sorted CD4+, CD8+, or CD8+CD57+ T cells (not recorded which) from PBMCs. The rearrangement uses TRBV19 and TRBJ2-7; D may match TRBD1 or TRBD2 (5 bases each). The receptor was isolated from a human donor with aplastic anemia. The CDR3 sequence: CASSIASGLSYEQYF. The CDR3 DNA follows: TGTGCCAGTAGTATAGCATCGGGGCTCTCCTACGAGCAGTACTTC.